These 21 T cell receptor beta chains were all obtained from the same sample, sequenced in a study of cytomegalovirus exposure and HLA in healthy donors. Method: immunoSEQ multiplex PCR; TCRdb's copy keeps in-frame clones and lacks some. This sample yields roughly 130,000 clones, of which about 90% are seen a single time; 1.2% to 1.5% belongs to the top ten. Sample: PBMCs. These receptors were obtained from a man aged 25-40 years in good health and CMV-seronegative.

This chain joins TRBV11-2 and TRBJ1-1, with TRBD1 identical over 10 bases. This CDR3 has 14 residues. The V and J ends lost 5 bases and 4 bases, in that order; junction bases with no gene match: 4. In germline, CDR1 is SGHAT, CDR2 FQNNGV. Written as DNA, the CDR3 is TGTGCCAGCAGCCGTGGACAGGGGGGCACTGAAGCTTTCTTT. This encodes CASSRGQGGTEAFF.

The chain uses TRBV5-1 and TRBJ2-7, with 8 bases identical to TRBD1. J gave up 2 bases and V 0 bases, and 1 base lay outside the gene matches. Germline V gene sequence: CDR1 SGHRS, CDR2 YFSETQ. This CDR3 has 14 amino acids. The CDR3 bases are TGCGCCAGCAGCTTGGGGGACAGGACCTACGAGCAGTACTTC. It yields the protein CASSLGDRTYEQYF.

The chain employs TRBV25-1 and TRBJ1-1, with no clear D. Germline CDR1 reads MGHDK; CDR2 reads SYGVNS. Trimming pared 8 bases from V and 0 bases from J, leaving 10 bases between. The CDR3 extends over 13 amino acids. Here the CDR3 reads CASVGGMNTEAFF. The CDR3 region has the DNA TGTGCCAGCGTAGGAGGTATGAACACTGAAGCTTTCTTT.

The chain combines TRBV20-1 with TRBJ2-1; D remains unclear. V shed 4 bases and J shed 7 bases, with 8 bases lying between them. The germline gives CDR1 DFQATT, CDR2 SNEGSKA (reference sequence). This CDR3 comprises 11 residues. CDR3 residues: CSATDMNEQFF. CDR3 coding DNA: TGCAGTGCTACTGACATGAATGAGCAGTTCTTC.

The chain recombines TRBV18 with TRBJ2-7; TRBD1 matches at 9 bases. The J segment lost 5 bases and the V segment lost 4 bases, leaving 9 bases of the junction unmatched. From germline, CDR1 is KGHSH and CDR2 LQKENI. CDR3 length equals 15 residues. CDR3 sequence (DNA): TGTGCCAGCTCACTTGTGGGACAGGGAGTGGACGAGCAGTACTTC. This gives the protein CASSLVGQGVDEQYF.

This clone showed up just a few times. V gene TRBV2 combines with J gene TRBJ1-4; D remains ambiguous. This CDR3 is built from 16 residues. V was clipped by 3 bases and J by 8 bases, with 19 bases between them. Germline CDR1 reads SNHLY; CDR2 reads FYNNEI. This CDR3 reads CASSDSVVKAGEKLFF. The CDR3 DNA sequence: TGTGCCAGCAGTGATTCGGTTGTTAAGGCGGGGGAAAAACTGTTTTTT.

V is TRBV30 and J is TRBJ2-3; 13 bases match TRBD2. CDR1 and CDR2 (germline): GTSNPN, SVGIG (reference sequence). This CDR3 is built from 13 residues. V was clipped by 6 bases and J by 8 bases; unmatched bases: 5. In DNA, the CDR3 is TGTGCCTGCCCGACTAGCGGGAGGCCTACGCAGTATTTT. Translating gives CACPTSGRPTQYF.

The chain joins TRBV7-8 to TRBJ2-3; 7 nucleotides match TRBD1. The CDR3 has 17 amino acids. J gave up 3 bases and V 0 bases, and 9 bases lay outside the gene matches. Germline loops: CDR1 SGHVS, CDR2 FQNEAQ. The DNA of the CDR3 is TGTGCCAGCAGCTTAGCGGGCGACAGGGAGATTACAGATACGCAGTATTTT. This codes for CASSLAGDREITDTQYF.

This chain links TRBV5-1 with TRBJ2-7; 10 bases are shared with TRBD2. This CDR3 comprises 14 residues. Losses at the gene ends were 4 bases for V and 1 base for J; bases not matched to a gene: 2. Germline V gene data show CDR1 as SGHRS and CDR2 as YFSETQ. CDR3 in DNA: TGCGCCAGCAGCAGGGGACTAGCGTCCTACGAGCAGTACTTC. It is translated as CASSRGLASYEQYF.

The CDR3 DNA follows: TGCAGCGTTGTCGTCGGGACTAGCGGGAACGAGCAGTACTTC. Its translation is CSVVVGTSGNEQYF. This rearrangement joins TRBV29-1 to TRBJ2-7; 13 nucleotides align to TRBD2. CDR1 and CDR2 (germline): SQVTM, ANQGSEA. V lost 4 bases to trimming and J lost 5 bases; unmatched junction nucleotides: 5. This CDR3 has 14 residues.

The chain joins TRBV19 to TRBJ2-1, with 8 bases that match TRBD1. The germline CDR1 and CDR2 sequences are LNHDA and SQIVND (reference sequence). This CDR3 has 16 amino acids. Trimming removed 7 bases from V and 10 bases from J; junction bases left unmatched: 18. The chain's CDR3 is CASKRLPGTGSLEQFF. CDR3 DNA: TGTGCCAGTAAACGGTTACCGGGGACAGGTTCTTTGGAGCAGTTCTTC. The full variable domain, with the rest looked up from reference TRBV19 and TRBJ2-1, is DGGITQSPKYLFRKEGQNVTLSCEQNLNHDAMYWYRQDPGQGLRLIYYSQIVNDFQKGDIAEGYSVSREKKESFPLTVTSAQKNPTAFYLCASKRLPGTGSLEQFFGPGTRLTVL.

The chain links TRBV2 to TRBJ2-5, with 8 bases that match TRBD1. Trimming at V came to 10 bases and at J to 4 bases, leaving 5 bases not matched to a gene. CDR3 size: 12 residues. Germline V gives CDR1 SNHLY, CDR2 FYNNEI. The CDR3 sequence is CATDRGGETQYF. CDR3 DNA: TGTGCCACCGACAGGGGTGGAGAGACCCAGTACTTC.

The chain links TRBV6-1 to TRBJ1-1; no clear D. Germline lookup yields CDR1 MNHNS and CDR2 SASEGT. Trimming shortened V by 10 bases and J by 5 bases, and 11 bases separated the two germline ends. The CDR3 sequence is 11 residues long. CDR3 sequence (DNA): TGTGCCACCAGCCCGGGGACTGAAGCTTTCTTT. The encoded protein is CATSPGTEAFF.

The chain recombines TRBV14 with TRBJ2-5; the D is unclear. V was shortened by 0 bases and J by 7 bases, with 6 bases between the two germline ends. Germline assignment: CDR1 SGHDN and CDR2 FVKESK. This CDR3 comprises 12 residues. Here the CDR3 reads CASSQDTGTQYF. The CDR3 DNA reads as TGTGCCAGCAGCCAAGATACGGGGACCCAGTACTTC.

This clone was recorded once. A junction end diverges from the germline sequence, so it may reflect a read error. The J gene is TRBJ2-3, the V gene TRBV30; a weak D match, TRBD2 (6 bases). The CDR3 is 15 amino acids. Germline V gene sequence: CDR1 GTSNPN, CDR2 SVGIG (reference sequence). This chain's CDR3 is CAWSRKGTSTDTQYF. The CDR3 DNA reads as TGTGCCTGGAGTAGAAAGGGAACTAGCACAGATACACAGTATTTT.

This rearrangement joins TRBV2 to TRBJ2-7; D perhaps matches TRBD2 (6 bases). Germline V gives CDR1 SNHLY, CDR2 FYNNEI. V shed 11 bases and J shed 6 bases, with 14 bases lying between them. The CDR3 sequence is 11 residues long. The CDR3 DNA reads as TGTGCCGGAGGGAGCGAACGCGAGCAGTACTTC. Translated, it gives CAGGSEREQYF.

The chain combines TRBV11-1 with TRBJ2-1; D perhaps matches TRBD2 (6 bases). Deletions cut 5 bases from V and 7 bases from J, with 12 bases between. The CDR3 loop spans 13 amino acids. CDR1 SGHAT and CDR2 FQDESV come from the germline V gene (reference sequence). CDR3 loop: CASSDTLANEQFF. The CDR3, as DNA: TGTGCCAGCAGCGATACCCTAGCGAATGAGCAGTTCTTC.

The chain couples TRBV5-4 to TRBJ2-1; 10 nucleotides agree with TRBD2. Trimming cost V 0 bases and J 3 bases; bases outside gene matches: 3. The CDR3 runs 16 residues. The germline CDR1 and CDR2 sequences are SGHNT and YYREEE (reference sequence). The CDR3 DNA is TGTGCCAGCAGCTTGGGAGCGGGAGGGATCTACAATGAGCAGTTCTTC. This codes for CASSLGAGGIYNEQFF.

V gene TRBV7-2 combines with J gene TRBJ1-1, with D possibly matching TRBD1 (5 bases). From germline, CDR1 is SGHTA and CDR2 FQGNSA. The CDR3 runs to 9 residues. Trimming removed 8 bases from V and 11 bases from J, with 9 bases in between. The DNA of the CDR3 is TGTGCCAGCGGCCGGGGGGCTTTCTTT. Translating gives CASGRGAFF.

The chain couples TRBV7-9 to TRBJ1-1; 10 bases line up with TRBD1. Trimming cost V 4 bases and J 4 bases; bases outside gene matches: 3. The CDR3 runs to 14 residues. CDR1 is SEHNR, CDR2 FQNEAQ, per germline (reference sequence). The CDR3 DNA reads as TGTGCCAGCAGCTGGGACAGGGGATTCACTGAAGCTTTCTTT. Its translation: CASSWDRGFTEAFF.

The chain couples TRBV27 to TRBJ1-4, with D tentatively TRBD1 (6 bases). The CDR3 is made up of 15 amino acids. CDR1 MNHEY and CDR2 SMNVEV come from the germline V gene (reference sequence). V was trimmed by 5 bases and J by 3 bases, leaving 13 bases between them. The CDR3 spells CASSLTGIANEKLFF. CDR3 bases: TGTGCCAGCAGTCTCACAGGGATTGCTAATGAAAAACTGTTTTTT.